The 28 T cell receptor beta chains reported below all come from one sample, sequenced in a study. TCRdb processed the 5' RACE reads anew with MiXCR; each CDR3 protein has one entry. The data show tens of thousands of distinct CDR3 sequences, about 31% seen once. The material sequenced was tumor-infiltrating naive CD4+ T cells sorted from the breast tumor. Indicated subset: naive CD4+ T cells, CD4+CD45RA+CD25-. These receptors all come from a female donor with breast cancer.

The V and J genes are TRBV10-2 and TRBJ2-1; TRBD2 matches at 8 bases. V shed 7 bases and J 5 bases; nucleotides not matched to a gene: 7. Germline CDR1 and CDR2: WSHSY and SAAADI. This CDR3 comprises 14 residues. The CDR3 loop reads CASKTSGAHNEQFF. DNA for the CDR3: TGCGCCAGCAAAACTAGCGGAGCCCACAATGAGCAGTTCTTC.

A remark on this clonotype: A much larger clone sits a single nucleotide away, making a read error possible. It is unclear where the CDR3 begins or ends on the DNA, so no DNA is shown, and the CDR3 is as TCRdb lists it. The chain is built from TRBV20-1 and TRBJ1-2. The CDR3 contains 14 residues when both ends are counted. Germline-derived CDR1 and CDR2 are DFQATT and SNEGSKA (reference sequence). The CDR3: CSAGGGGSNYGCTF.

The genes are TRBV10-1 and TRBJ2-1; 12 bases are a match to TRBD2. CDR3 length: 15 amino acids. Germline V gives CDR1 WNHNN, CDR2 SYGVQD (reference sequence). V trimming: 1 base; J trimming: 8 bases; junction bases outside the gene matches: 3. The CDR3, as DNA: TGCGCCAGCAGTGAGTTGGGACTAGCGGGCTATGAGCAGTTCTTC. Encoded protein: CASSELGLAGYEQFF.

By share, this clonotype counts as medium-sized (0.01 to 0.1%). The CDR3 here is CASSLLTGGYTF. CDR3 in DNA: TGTGCCAGCAGCCTCCTGACGGGTGGCTACACCTTC. The rearrangement joins TRBV7-2 to TRBJ1-2; D not resolved. Germline loops: CDR1 SGHTA, CDR2 FQGNSA. There are 12 residues in the CDR3. Trimming removed 5 bases at V and 7 bases at J, with 11 bases between.

This clonotype was seen a handful of times. J is TRBJ2-7 and V is TRBV27; tentatively, D is TRBD1 (6 bases). The germline V gene encodes CDR1 MNHEY and CDR2 SMNVEV (reference sequence). V was shortened by 4 bases and J by 5 bases, with 15 bases between the two germline ends. The CDR3 length is 14 residues. This chain's CDR3 is CASSSTGSPNEQYF. DNA of the CDR3: TGTGCCAGCAGTTCTACAGGGTCCCCCAACGAGCAGTACTTC.

This clonotype counts as medium-sized. This rearrangement joins TRBV5-1 to TRBJ2-1; 10 nucleotides align to TRBD1. The CDR3 consists of 15 residues. The germline CDR1 and CDR2 sequences are SGHRS and YFSETQ. The J segment lost 8 bases and the V segment lost 4 bases, leaving 9 bases of the junction unmatched. The CDR3 DNA sequence: TGCGCCAGCAGCACCCGGGACAGGGGTTTTGATGAGCAGTTCTTC. Translated: CASSTRDRGFDEQFF.

This clonotype was detected many times. The chain is built from TRBV29-1 and TRBJ1-1; D is uncertain. Germline CDR1 reads SQVTM; CDR2 reads ANQGSEA. This CDR3 spans 13 amino acids. V was shortened by 5 bases and J by 1 base, with 11 bases between the two germline ends. CDR3 sequence: CSVRAPWNTEAFF. In DNA form, the CDR3 reads TGCAGCGTTAGGGCTCCCTGGAACACTGAAGCTTTCTTT. Drawing the rest from reference TRBV29-1 and TRBJ1-1, the complete variable domain is SAVISQKPSRDICQRGTSLTIQCQVDSQVTMMFWYRQQPGQSLTLIATANQGSEATYESGFVIDKFPISRPNLTFSTLTVSNMSPEDSSIYLCSVRAPWNTEAFFGQGTRLTVV.

The CDR3 here is CASSSKDRGMESPLHF. The CDR3 nucleotides are TGTGCCAGCAGTTCTAAGGACAGGGGTATGGAATCACCCCTCCACTTT. This chain connects TRBV6-6 to TRBJ1-6; 9 bases are a match to TRBD1. The germline V gene encodes CDR1 MNHNY and CDR2 SVGAGI (reference sequence). CDR3 length equals 16 residues. The V and J ends lost 4 bases and 10 bases, in that order; junction bases with no gene match: 11.

This chain connects TRBV2 to TRBJ1-4; weak D call: TRBD1 (6 bases). V lost 5 bases to trimming and J lost 7 bases, with 20 bases between them. The CDR3 length is 16 residues. The germline V gene has CDR1 SNHLY and CDR2 FYNNEI. This CDR3 reads CASSPLGGGAGEKLFF. The CDR3 DNA reads as TGTGCCAGCAGTCCCCTCGGGGGGGGCGCAGGTGAAAAACTGTTTTTT.

This clonotype ranks as medium-sized. The chain joins TRBV27 to TRBJ2-7; 7 bases line up with TRBD1. The V segment lost 5 bases and the J segment 9 bases; nucleotides outside the gene matches: 16. Germline V gene data show CDR1 as MNHEY and CDR2 as SMNVEV (reference sequence). There are 15 residues in the CDR3. The CDR3 region is CASSPGQPSFEGQYF. In DNA, the CDR3 is TGTGCCAGCAGTCCGGGACAGCCTTCTTTTGAGGGGCAGTACTTC.

This clonotype was observed a few times. The CDR3 here is CASSGTSREQFF. CDR3 coding DNA: TGTGCCAGCAGTGGGACTAGCAGAGAGCAGTTCTTC. The chain uses TRBV12-3 or TRBV12-4 and TRBJ2-1; 9 nucleotides match TRBD2. There are 12 residues in the CDR3. The V and J ends lost 5 bases and 10 bases, in that order; junction bases with no gene match: 3.

This clonotype is medium-sized. The chain is built from TRBV6-1 and TRBJ1-6; tentatively, D is TRBD1 (5 bases). CDR1 and CDR2 from the germline V gene are MNHNS and SASEGT. Trimming stripped 10 bases from V and 10 bases from J, with 17 bases between. The length of the CDR3 is 13 residues. DNA for the CDR3: TGTGCCACCCCCGGGGCGCGTGGATCACCCCTCCACTTT. Its protein is CATPGARGSPLHF.

This clonotype counts as medium-sized. The chain uses TRBV11-2 and TRBJ2-3, with TRBD1 matching over 11 bases. This CDR3 has 20 residues. CDR1 and CDR2 from the germline V gene are SGHAT and FQNNGV. Trimming cost V 5 bases and J 2 bases; bases outside gene matches: 18. For the CDR3, the DNA is TGTGCCAGCAGCCCAATACGCCGGGACAGGGGGAACTTCCCCACAGATACGCAGTATTTT. Translating gives CASSPIRRDRGNFPTDTQYF.

This clonotype appeared many times. This rearrangement joins TRBV20-1 to TRBJ2-5; 10 bases line up with TRBD2. Germline lookup yields CDR1 DFQATT and CDR2 SNEGSKA (reference sequence). The J segment lost 5 bases and the V segment lost 5 bases, leaving 8 bases of the junction unmatched. This CDR3 is 14 amino acids long. Written as DNA, the CDR3 is TGCAGTGCTCCCGTAGCGGGAGGTGGGGAGACCCAGTACTTC. Its translation is CSAPVAGGGETQYF.

This clonotype came up many times. This chain links TRBV10-1 with TRBJ2-3; D remains unclear. The germline gives CDR1 WNHNN, CDR2 SYGVQD (reference sequence). CDR3 length: 15 amino acids. V was clipped by 2 bases and J by 1 base, with 10 bases between them. This CDR3 is CASSEALSRTDTQYF. The CDR3 DNA sequence: TGCGCCAGCAGTGAGGCGCTTTCTCGCACAGATACGCAGTATTTT.

CDR3 protein: CASSPRDRAFNEQFF. The CDR3 DNA reads as TGTGCCAGCAGCCCGAGGGACAGGGCTTTCAATGAGCAGTTCTTC. The gene calls are TRBV5-6 and TRBJ2-1; 9 nucleotides agree with TRBD1. V dropped 4 bases and J dropped 6; count of bases not matched to a gene: 8. The CDR3 runs 15 residues. The germline V gene encodes CDR1 SGHDT and CDR2 YYEEEE.

Relative to its sample, this clonotype is medium-sized. This chain uses TRBV5-1 with TRBJ2-3; D is perhaps TRBD1 (5 bases). Trimming took off 2 bases at V and 0 bases at J, with 7 bases between the two ends. The V gene's germline CDR1 is SGHRS and CDR2 YFSETQ. The CDR3 loop spans 14 amino acids. The CDR3 DNA reads as TGCGCCAGCAGCTTTGGACAAAGCACAGATACGCAGTATTTT. This encodes CASSFGQSTDTQYF.

The CDR3 DNA is TGTGCCAGCAGGGCCGATACGGGACAGCGTTACTACGAGCAGTACTTC. Amino acid sequence: CASRADTGQRYYEQYF. The rearrangement joins TRBV6-5 to TRBJ2-7; 7 bases fit TRBD1. The germline V gene has CDR1 MNHEY and CDR2 SVGAGI. CDR3 length: 16 amino acids. V shed 6 bases and J 3 bases; nucleotides not matched to a gene: 14.

This clonotype occurred many times. V gene TRBV7-9 combines with J gene TRBJ1-2; possible D gene TRBD1, 6 bases. The V gene's germline CDR1 is SEHNR and CDR2 FQNEAQ (reference sequence). The V gene lost 5 bases and the J gene lost 3 bases, with 10 bases spanning the gap. There are 13 residues in the CDR3. CDR3 coding DNA: TGTGCCAGCAGCCCGGACAGCTACTATGGCTACACCTTC. It specifies CASSPDSYYGYTF.

This clonotype was counted a few times. V and J are TRBV5-1 and TRBJ2-5; a weak D match, TRBD2 (5 bases). The CDR3 is 13 amino acids. V lost 4 bases and J lost 4, with 11 bases in between. Germline-derived CDR1 and CDR2 are SGHRS and YFSETQ. CDR3 bases: TGCGCCAGCAGCCCTGAGGCGGGAGAGACCCAGTACTTC. This encodes CASSPEAGETQYF.

The chain has TRBV24-1 and TRBJ2-3, with D tentatively TRBD2 (6 bases). Trimming cost V 0 bases and J 4 bases, with 13 bases left between them. This CDR3 spans 16 amino acids. Germline V gene lookup returns CDR1 KGHDR and CDR2 SFDVKD. CDR3 coding DNA: TGTGCCACCAGTGATTTGTTCCGGGAGAGTGCAGATACGCAGTATTTT. This gives the protein CATSDLFRESADTQYF.

The chain combines TRBV20-1 with TRBJ1-4; TRBD1 agrees at 7 bases. Trimming cost V 5 bases and J 5 bases; bases outside gene matches: 8. The CDR3 has 14 residues. Germline values: CDR1 DFQATT, CDR2 SNEGSKA (reference sequence). CDR3 nucleotides: TGCAGTGCTGTTGACAGGGCGGGAAATGAAAAACTGTTTTTT. This gives the protein CSAVDRAGNEKLFF.

The gene calls are TRBV20-1 and TRBJ2-5; tentatively, D is TRBD2 (7 bases). The CDR3 spans 14 residues. Germline values: CDR1 DFQATT, CDR2 SNEGSKA (reference sequence). Deletions cut 5 bases from V and 3 bases from J, with 16 bases between. CDR3 bases: TGCAGTGCTCTAGGGGGGGAAACTGAAGAGACCCAGTACTTC. Protein: CSALGGETEETQYF.

CDR3 DNA: TGTGCCAGCAGCCAAGATGGCTTTCAGCCCACTTTGCCCTACGAGCAGTACTTC. It encodes CASSQDGFQPTLPYEQYF. This chain connects TRBV3-1 to TRBJ2-7, with D unclear. Trimming cost V 0 bases and J 2 bases, with 20 bases left between them. CDR1 and CDR2 from the germline V gene are LGHDT and YNNKEL (reference sequence). The CDR3 runs 18 residues.

This clonotype was counted many times. The V gene is TRBV4-1, the J gene TRBJ2-7; D not certain. The CDR3 runs to 14 residues. V dropped 3 bases and J dropped 0 bases, with 9 bases sitting between them. CDR1 and CDR2 (germline): MGHRA, YSYEKL. The CDR3 here is CASSHNMGSYEQYF. The CDR3 nucleotides are TGCGCCAGCAGCCATAATATGGGCTCCTACGAGCAGTACTTC.

In its sample, this clonotype was seen many times. The genes are TRBV20-1 and TRBJ1-2, with TRBD1 matching over 7 bases. The CDR3 is 13 residues long. After removal of 6 bases from V and 4 bases from J, the junction contained 8 bases not matched to a gene. The germline V gene encodes CDR1 DFQATT and CDR2 SNEGSKA (reference sequence). The CDR3 loop is CSATDREFYGYTF. CDR3 coding DNA: TGCAGTGCCACCGACAGGGAGTTCTATGGCTACACCTTC.

This clonotype has a handful of counts. This chain connects TRBV27 to TRBJ1-5; D remains unclear. Trimming removed 0 bases from V and 0 bases from J, with 0 bases in between. CDR3 length equals 13 residues. Germline V lookup: CDR1 MNHEY, CDR2 SMNVEV (reference sequence). This CDR3 reads CASSLSSNQPQHF. CDR3 DNA: TGTGCCAGCAGTTTATCTAGCAATCAGCCCCAGCATTTT.

The table lists this clonotype with many counts. V gene TRBV3-1 combines with J gene TRBJ1-5; D is unclear. The CDR3 consists of 12 residues. Germline values: CDR1 LGHDT, CDR2 YNNKEL (reference sequence). Trimming stripped 4 bases from V and 7 bases from J, with 8 bases between. This chain's CDR3 is CASSLLGQPQHF. The CDR3 DNA is TGTGCCAGCAGCCTTTTGGGGCAGCCCCAGCATTTT.